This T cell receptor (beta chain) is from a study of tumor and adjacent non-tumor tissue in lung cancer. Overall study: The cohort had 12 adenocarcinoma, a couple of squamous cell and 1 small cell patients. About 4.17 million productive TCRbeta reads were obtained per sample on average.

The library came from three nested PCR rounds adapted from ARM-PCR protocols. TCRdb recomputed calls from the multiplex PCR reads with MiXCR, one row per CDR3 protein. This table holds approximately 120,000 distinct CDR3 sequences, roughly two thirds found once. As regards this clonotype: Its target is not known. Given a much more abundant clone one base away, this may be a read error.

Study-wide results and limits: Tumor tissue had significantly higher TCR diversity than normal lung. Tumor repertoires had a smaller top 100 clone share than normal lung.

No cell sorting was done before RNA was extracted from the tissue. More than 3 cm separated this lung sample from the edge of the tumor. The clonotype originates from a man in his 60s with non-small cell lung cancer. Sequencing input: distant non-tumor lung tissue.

This CDR3 reads CASTGTVTGELFF. The CDR3 bases are TGCGCCAGCACTGGTACGGTTACCGGGGAGCTGTTTTTT. The chain couples TRBV10-1 to TRBJ2-2; D unresolved. CDR1 is WNHNN and CDR2 is SYGVQD in the germline V gene (reference sequence). The ends were cut back, 7 bases at V and 5 bases at J, with 11 bases in the middle. This CDR3 region has 13 residues.